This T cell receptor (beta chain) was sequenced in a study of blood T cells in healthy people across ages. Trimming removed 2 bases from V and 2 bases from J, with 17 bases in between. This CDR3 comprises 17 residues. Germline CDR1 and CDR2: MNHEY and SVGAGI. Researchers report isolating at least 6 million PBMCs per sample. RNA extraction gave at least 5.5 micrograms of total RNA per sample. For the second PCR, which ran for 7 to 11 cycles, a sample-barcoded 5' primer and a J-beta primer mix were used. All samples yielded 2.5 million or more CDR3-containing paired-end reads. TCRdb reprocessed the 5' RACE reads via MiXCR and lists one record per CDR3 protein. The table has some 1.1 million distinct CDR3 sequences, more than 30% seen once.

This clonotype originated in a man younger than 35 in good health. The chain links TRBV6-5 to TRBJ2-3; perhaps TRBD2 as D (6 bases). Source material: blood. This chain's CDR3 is CASSYDAGPRLTDTQYF. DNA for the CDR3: TGTGCCAGCAGTTACGATGCGGGGCCGCGCCTCACAGATACGCAGTATTTT.